This T cell receptor (beta chain) is from a study of shared T cell receptors in the human thymus. This CDR3 is built from 15 residues. Unmatched junction bases numbered 8, after V lost 4 bases and J lost 4 bases. The germline V gene encodes CDR1 ENHRY and CDR2 SYGVKD. The method was immunoSEQ multiplex PCR; TCRdb's version includes in-frame clones alone and lacks a portion of them. Altogether under 450,000 clones are present, roughly 94% being singletons, with the ten largest covering roughly 0.02%. A single count supports this clone. This TCR was sampled from a human donor. The specimen sequenced was thymocytes. The chain has TRBV10-3 and TRBJ1-2; 8 nucleotides agree with TRBD1. As DNA, the CDR3 is TGTGCCATCAGTGGAGACTGGACAGGGACCTATGGCTACACCTTC. This translates into CAISGDWTGTYGYTF.